This T cell receptor beta chain was observed in a study of T-cell reconstitution after alpha-beta-depleted transplantation in children (dated by TCRdb to between 2015 and 2016). Describing the broader study: Using TCR repertoire profiling, the study followed T-cell immune reconstitution in a quantitative way in children after TCRalphabeta/CD19-depleted allogeneic hematopoietic cell transplantation. The paper as a whole reports these results and caveats: In some patients, high TCRbeta diversity at day 60 was attributed to recipient T cells and intrathymic progenitors that had survived conditioning. Over the following months the frequencies of hyperexpanded clones went down, and after one year T-cell counts and TCRbeta diversity were mostly credited to newly produced T cells. Apparently early alphabetaT-cell count recovery about two months after transplant reportedly relied on only several hundred rapidly expanded clones derived from non-depleted graft cells.

This clonotype was observed a handful of times. Which antigen it targets is not known. No per-base quality is available; no much larger clone lies one base away. Reading the label with the study, this specimen's treatment or condition is: allogeneic hematopoietic cell transplantation with graft depleted of TCRalphabeta T cells and CD19 B cells. TCRalphabeta/CD19-depleted allogeneic hematopoietic cell grafts were given to the transplant recipients, all of whom were children. The CDR3 runs 16 residues from the cysteine to the phenylalanine. Just the 48-base CDR3 DNA is kept, in frame starting at base 1. V ends up 6 bases short and J 0 bases short, with an unmatched junction base count of 9. CDR1 and CDR2 (SGHRS, YFSETQ) derive from the germline V gene. Receptors were amplified or captured by PCR. The sequencing machine was an Illumina HiSeq 2500. Molecular barcoding was employed in the preparation of TCR libraries, with unique molecular identifiers being used to normalize TCRbeta repertoire quantification. TCRdb handled the public reads itself, with Q25 trimming in fastp and clone calling in MiXCR, and kept productive beta chains. All rows with the same CDR3 protein become a single entry with the most common DNA and genes. This sample is represented by 130,000 or so distinct CDR3 sequences; roughly 10% of them were singletons. The ten largest make up less than 25% of the sample.

The sample was PBMCs, mostly from graft donor cells, taken 180 days after TCRalphabeta/CD19-depleted stem cell transplant. Rearrangement joined TRBV5-1 to TRBJ2-1, and 7 junctional nucleotides match TRBD2. This receptor was identified in a girl less than two years old who had a stem cell transplant for combined immunodeficiency, so the T cells may come from the graft donor. The CDR3: CASTPTGRRSYNEQFF. The DNA is TGCGCCAGCACCCCGACCGGGAGGCGCTCCTACAATGAGCAGTTCTTC. The full variable domain, completed from the reference TRBV5-1 and TRBJ2-1 proteins outside the CDR3, reads KAGVTQTPRYLIKTRGQQVTLSCSPISGHRSVSWYQQTPGQGLQFLFEYFSETQRNKGNFPGRFSGRQFSNSRSEMNVSTLELGDSALYLCASTPTGRRSYNEQFFGPGTRLTVL.